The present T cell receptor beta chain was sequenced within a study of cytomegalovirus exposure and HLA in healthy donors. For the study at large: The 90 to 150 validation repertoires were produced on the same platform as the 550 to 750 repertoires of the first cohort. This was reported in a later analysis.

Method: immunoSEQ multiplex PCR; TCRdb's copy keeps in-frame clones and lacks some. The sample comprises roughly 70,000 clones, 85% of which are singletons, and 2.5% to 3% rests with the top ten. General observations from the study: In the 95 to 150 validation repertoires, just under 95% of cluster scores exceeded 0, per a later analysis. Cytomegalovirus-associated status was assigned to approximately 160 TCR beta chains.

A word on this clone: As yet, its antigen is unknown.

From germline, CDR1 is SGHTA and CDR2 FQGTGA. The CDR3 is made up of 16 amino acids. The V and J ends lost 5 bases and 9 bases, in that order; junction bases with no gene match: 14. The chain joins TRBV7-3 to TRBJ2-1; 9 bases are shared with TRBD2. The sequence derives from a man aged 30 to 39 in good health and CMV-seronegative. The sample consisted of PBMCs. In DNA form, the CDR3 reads TGTGCCAGCAGCGAAGGGATTAGCGGGAGTATTAGTGAGCAGTTCTTC. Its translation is CASSEGISGSISEQFF.